The 23 T cell receptor beta chains below all came from one sample that was sequenced in a study of T cell changes during pregnancy in multiple sclerosis. The table came from immunoSEQ multiplex PCR; TCRdb's copy has only in-frame clones and leaves some out. The sample has fewer than 85,000 clones, just over 90% seen once. Material: peripheral blood, obtained after pregnancy. The source of these receptors is a female donor in good health, enrolled as a control in a pregnancy study.

In its sample, this clone was seen once. The chain recombines TRBV27 with TRBJ1-2; D may be TRBD1 (5 bases). The germline V gene has CDR1 MNHEY and CDR2 SMNVEV (reference sequence). This CDR3 spans 15 amino acids. The ends were cut back, 3 bases at V and 4 bases at J, with 15 bases in the middle. The CDR3 bases are TGTGCCAGCAGTTTTGGGGGGGTAGTTCCCTATGGCTACACCTTC. Protein: CASSFGGVVPYGYTF.

The chain combines TRBV14 with TRBJ1-2; weak D call: TRBD1 (5 bases). CDR1 is SGHDN, CDR2 FVKESK, per germline. With 0 bases removed from V and 4 bases from J, the gap between germline ends came to 18 bases. The CDR3 loop spans 17 amino acids. CDR3 sequence: CASSQDGDWSPTYGYTF. DNA of the CDR3: TGTGCCAGCAGCCAAGATGGGGACTGGAGCCCTACCTATGGCTACACCTTC.

The chain links TRBV5-1 to TRBJ2-7, with 7 positions matching TRBD1. Germline V gene lookup returns CDR1 SGHRS and CDR2 YFSETQ. The CDR3 extends over 17 amino acids. Trimming took 2 bases from V and 0 from J; bases not matched to a gene: 11. CDR3 sequence reads: CASSFGVTGITSYEQYF. The CDR3 nucleotides read TGCGCCAGCAGCTTTGGGGTGACAGGGATAACCTCCTACGAGCAGTACTTC.

This chain uses TRBV5-1 with TRBJ2-5; TRBD1 matches 8 bases. J was trimmed by 3 bases and V by 3 bases; bases with no gene match: 7. This CDR3 region has 15 residues. The germline gives CDR1 SGHRS, CDR2 YFSETQ. The CDR3 DNA reads TGCGCCAGCAGCTCCACGGACAGGGAGGAAGAGACCCAGTACTTC. Its protein is CASSSTDREEETQYF.

This clone was recorded only once. The chain joins TRBV28 to TRBJ2-3; D unresolved. The length of the CDR3 is 12 residues. The germline V gene has CDR1 MDHEN and CDR2 SYDVKM. V shed 8 bases and J shed 2 bases, with 8 bases lying between them. DNA of the CDR3: TGTGCCAGCGAGGCCCCCACAGATACGCAGTATTTT. Translating gives CASEAPTDTQYF.

This clone appeared a single time. The chain links TRBV28 to TRBJ2-7, with D possibly matching TRBD1 (6 bases). Germline lookup yields CDR1 MDHEN and CDR2 SYDVKM. The length of the CDR3 is 15 residues. V was shortened by 5 bases and J by 0 bases, with 14 bases between the two germline ends. The CDR3 loop reads CASSGRGVSSYEQYF. The CDR3 DNA reads as TGTGCCAGCAGTGGCAGGGGAGTAAGCTCCTACGAGCAGTACTTC.

The rearrangement joins TRBV9 to TRBJ2-7; 8 positions agree with TRBD2. CDR1 is SGDLS, CDR2 YYNGEE, per germline. This CDR3 comprises 12 residues. The V gene end was trimmed by 3 bases and the J gene end by 6 bases; junction bases not matched to a gene: 2. CDR3 nucleotide sequence: TGTGCCAGCAGCGCGGGGGGGGCCGAGCAGTACTTC. Translation: CASSAGGAEQYF.

The chain combines TRBV4-1 with TRBJ1-2; TRBD1 might be the D (5 bases). Trimming shortened V by 1 base and J by 7 bases, and 19 bases separated the two germline ends. Germline CDR1 reads MGHRA; CDR2 reads YSYEKL. This CDR3 has 16 residues. The CDR3 nucleotides read TGCGCCAGCAGCCAAGGAGGTAGGGGCCCGTGGTCTGGCTACACCTTC. Its translation is CASSQGGRGPWSGYTF.

The chain employs TRBV7-9 and TRBJ1-5; a weak D match, TRBD1 (5 bases). With 1 base removed from V and 3 bases from J, the gap between germline ends came to 7 bases. The germline CDR1 and CDR2 sequences are SEHNR and FQNEAQ (reference sequence). The CDR3 runs 14 residues. CDR3 sequence reads: CASSLEQANQPQHF. The CDR3 DNA sequence: TGTGCCAGCAGCTTAGAACAGGCCAATCAGCCCCAGCATTTT.

V is TRBV19 and J is TRBJ1-1; the match to TRBD1 covers 7 bases. The CDR3 runs to 13 residues. The V segment lost 8 bases and the J segment 1 base; nucleotides outside the gene matches: 4. The germline V gene has CDR1 LNHDA and CDR2 SQIVND (reference sequence). CDR3 region: CASARTGNTEAFF. The CDR3 DNA sequence: TGTGCCAGTGCTAGGACAGGGAACACTGAAGCTTTCTTT.

The chain recombines TRBV5-1 with TRBJ1-2, with 8 bases lining up with TRBD1. The ends lost 5 bases at V and 4 bases at J; junction bases unmatched: 7. The germline V gene encodes CDR1 SGHRS and CDR2 YFSETQ. The CDR3 runs to 14 residues. CDR3 loop: CASREGQGPYGYTF. Written as DNA, the CDR3 is TGCGCCAGCAGAGAAGGACAGGGACCCTATGGCTACACCTTC.

This chain joins TRBV7-3 and TRBJ2-1, with TRBD2 as a possible D gene (6 bases). Looked up from germline, CDR1 is SGHTA and CDR2 is FQGTGA. The CDR3 is made up of 14 amino acids. With 3 bases removed from V and 5 bases from J, the gap between germline ends came to 11 bases. CDR3 sequence (DNA): TGTGCCAGCAGCTTGTCGGCGGGAAACAATGAGCAGTTCTTC. Protein: CASSLSAGNNEQFF.

CDR3 loop: CASSRSSGGGKYF. The DNA of the CDR3 is TGTGCCAGCAGCCGTTCTAGCGGGGGAGGGAAGTACTTC. This chain joins TRBV4-2 and TRBJ2-5; TRBD2 agrees at 10 bases. V lost 4 bases and J lost 12; bases outside the gene matches: 8. This CDR3 has 13 residues. From germline, CDR1 is LGHNA and CDR2 YNFKEQ.

The chain links TRBV11-2 to TRBJ2-7; D perhaps matches TRBD2 (5 bases). The CDR3 has 19 residues. Trimming removed 4 bases from V and 0 bases from J, with 25 bases in between. CDR1 SGHAT and CDR2 FQNNGV come from the germline V gene. CDR3 in DNA: TGTGCCAGCAGCTCGAACAGAGAACTAGTCCCAAGAAGCTCCTACGAGCAGTACTTC. Amino acid sequence: CASSSNRELVPRSSYEQYF. The whole variable domain, remainder taken from reference TRBV11-2 and TRBJ2-7, is EAGVAQSPRYKIIEKRQSVAFWCNPISGHATLYWYQQILGQGPKLLIQFQNNGVVDDSQLPKDRFSAERLKGVDSTLKIQPAKLEDSAVYLCASSSNRELVPRSSYEQYFGPGTRLTVT.

The V call is TRBV13, the J call TRBJ2-7; TRBD1 is a possible D gene (7 bases). Per the germline V gene, CDR1 is PRHDT and CDR2 is FYEKMQ (reference sequence). CDR3 length equals 18 residues. Trimming left V 5 bases short and J 3 bases short, with 26 bases between. In nucleotides, the CDR3 is TGTGCCAGCAGCACTGGGAGACGGTGGCGGGGACAGATCTACGAGCAGTACTTC. This gives the protein CASSTGRRWRGQIYEQYF.

The gene calls are TRBV25-1 and TRBJ2-2, with D maybe TRBD1 (5 bases). CDR3 size: 16 residues. The V end lost 0 bases, the J end lost 6 bases, and 14 bases lay between the germline ends. Germline CDR1 is MGHDK and CDR2 is SYGVNS. The CDR3 spells CASSEYRAGKAGELFF. CDR3 nucleotides: TGTGCCAGCAGTGAATACCGGGCAGGGAAGGCCGGGGAGCTGTTTTTT.

DNA of the CDR3: TGTGCCAGCGCAGGGACAGGGGCAACTTCCACAGATACGCAGTATTTT. Translating gives CASAGTGATSTDTQYF. The chain is built from TRBV21-1 and TRBJ2-3; the table's D gene call, TRBD1, was not cross checked with the DNA. TRBV21-1 has pseudogene status. The CDR3 runs to 16 residues.

The chain recombines TRBV7-8 with TRBJ2-1; 9 nucleotides match TRBD2. The germline V gene has CDR1 SGHVS and CDR2 FQNEAQ. V trimming: 2 bases; J trimming: 7 bases; junction bases outside the gene matches: 3. The CDR3 totals 14 residues. The CDR3: CASSLFAGGNEQFF. CDR3 nucleotides: TGTGCCAGCAGCTTATTCGCGGGGGGGAATGAGCAGTTCTTC.

The chain's CDR3 is CASSLDRARYNEQFF. Written as DNA, the CDR3 is TGTGCCAGCAGTTTGGACAGGGCCCGCTACAATGAGCAGTTCTTC. The chain has TRBV27 and TRBJ2-1; 8 bases are shared with TRBD1. Germline V gene sequence: CDR1 MNHEY, CDR2 SMNVEV (reference sequence). This CDR3 is built from 15 residues. Losses at the gene ends were 3 bases for V and 3 bases for J; bases not matched to a gene: 4.

V and J are TRBV9 and TRBJ2-7; tentative D call: TRBD2 (6 bases). V was clipped by 1 base and J by 3 bases, with 11 bases between them. The CDR3 loop spans 14 amino acids. In germline, CDR1 is SGDLS, CDR2 YYNGEE. The CDR3: CASSVNPGDYEQYF. The CDR3 DNA reads as TGTGCCAGCAGCGTAAATCCGGGGGACTACGAGCAGTACTTC.

The chain recombines TRBV29-1 with TRBJ1-5, with unresolved D. Trimming pared 6 bases from V and 4 bases from J, leaving 16 bases between. CDR3 length: 14 residues. Germline loops: CDR1 SQVTM, CDR2 ANQGSEA. This CDR3 reads CSVSTLGANQPQHF. The CDR3 coding sequence is TGCAGCGTCTCTACGTTGGGCGCGAATCAGCCCCAGCATTTT.

The chain links TRBV9 to TRBJ2-3; D remains ambiguous. This CDR3 contains 12 residues. Trimming pared 0 bases from V and 4 bases from J, leaving 3 bases between. The germline CDR1 and CDR2 sequences are SGDLS and YYNGEE. This CDR3 reads CASSVASDTQYF. The CDR3 DNA reads as TGTGCCAGCAGCGTAGCTTCAGATACGCAGTATTTT.

V gene TRBV27 combines with J gene TRBJ2-5, with D possibly being TRBD2 (7 bases). This CDR3 has 14 residues. From germline, CDR1 is MNHEY and CDR2 SMNVEV (reference sequence). Deletions cut 5 bases from V and 1 base from J, with 11 bases between. CDR3 nucleotides: TGTGCCAGCAGTCAGCGGGACACCCAAGAGACCCAGTACTTC. Protein product: CASSQRDTQETQYF.